Ten or more counts support the clone carrying this T cell receptor (beta chain). Its specificity is unknown. The sample originates from a study of T cells after yellow fever vaccination. TCRdb analysed the 5' RACE reads with MiXCR anew, one entry per CDR3 protein. Of hundreds of thousands of distinct CDR3 sequences listed, under 25% are singletons. Study-level results: Once the booster was given, most primary-vaccination clones reappeared, at around 95% for CD4 and 88% for CD8. The CD4 and CD8 compartments had a small share of their clonotypes in common.

V shed 1 base, J shed 5 bases, and the junction held 0 bases outside the gene matches. From germline, CDR1 is SGHTA and CDR2 FQGNSA. The CDR3 sequence is 14 residues long. The chain couples TRBV7-2 to TRBJ2-2, with 8 bases aligning to TRBD1. The clonotype was recovered from a man aged 30 to 39 who received the YFV17D yellow fever vaccine. This specimen consisted of PBMCs, obtained 15 days after the yellow fever booster vaccination. The chain's CDR3 is CASSLDRGTGELFF. DNA of the CDR3: TGTGCCAGCAGCTTAGACAGGGGGACCGGGGAGCTGTTTTTT. Full variable domain (rest looked up from reference TRBV7-2 and TRBJ2-2): GAGVSQSPSNKVTEKGKDVELRCDPISGHTALYWYRQSLGQGLEFLIYFQGNSAPDKSGLPSDRFSAERTGGSVSTLTIQRTQQEDSAVYLCASSLDRGTGELFFGEGSRLTVL.